Presented here are 16 T cell receptor beta chains from one specimen sequenced in a study of CD8 T cells in Susac syndrome. With random hexamers, 0.5 to 1 ug RNA was reverse transcribed. TCRdb analysed the immunoSEQ multiplex PCR reads with MiXCR anew, one entry per CDR3 protein. This table holds 180,000 or so distinct CDR3 sequences, more than 90% found once. The specimen was CD4+ T cells from PBMCs. The receptors here all came from a human donor in good health.

The chain joins TRBV20-1 to TRBJ2-7; D call uncertain. The CDR3 sequence is 13 residues long. V shed 4 bases and J shed 3 bases, with 13 bases lying between them. Germline CDR1 and CDR2: DFQATT and SNEGSKA (reference sequence). The CDR3 DNA follows: TGCAGTGCTATCGTCGGGTCAAACTACGAGCAGTACTTC. It yields the protein CSAIVGSNYEQYF.

CDR3 in DNA: TGTGCCAGCAGTGCCGGACAGGGGGTGCAGTACTTC. Translating it yields CASSAGQGVQYF. The chain carries TRBV6-2 or TRBV6-3 and TRBJ2-7, with 10 bases lining up with TRBD1. CDR3 length equals 12 residues. Looked up from germline, CDR1 is MNHEY and CDR2 is SVGEGT. Trimming removed 5 bases from V and 9 bases from J; junction bases left unmatched: 4.

This chain joins TRBV12-3 or TRBV12-4 and TRBJ1-6; D ambiguous. The CDR3 contains 15 residues. The germline V and J ends were trimmed by 3 bases and 6 bases, with 12 bases remaining between them. In DNA, the CDR3 is TGTGCCAGCAGTTTGGTTGGTCTTTCTAATTCACCCCTCCACTTT. Protein sequence: CASSLVGLSNSPLHF.

This chain uses TRBV12-3 or TRBV12-4 with TRBJ1-1; 8 positions match TRBD1. V was pared by 1 base and J by 0 bases, with 10 bases of the junction left unmatched. The CDR3 loop spans 18 amino acids. CDR3 DNA: TGTGCCAGCAGTTTAGTAGCGGGGACAGGCCCCATGAACACTGAAGCTTTCTTT. It codes for CASSLVAGTGPMNTEAFF.

This chain uses TRBV2 with TRBJ2-1, with D possibly TRBD2 on 6 matching bases. The CDR3 length is 15 residues. V was cut by 4 bases and J by 9 bases, with 19 bases left in between. Germline V gene lookup returns CDR1 SNHLY and CDR2 FYNNEI. The CDR3 coding sequence is TGTGCCAGCAGTGTATCGAGCGGGTCCGTCGGTGAGCAGTTCTTC. Encoded protein: CASSVSSGSVGEQFF.

This sequence joins TRBV4-1 and TRBJ2-5; D is ambiguous. Trimming removed 0 bases from V and 3 bases from J, with 20 bases in between. Germline CDR1 MGHRA, CDR2 YSYEKL. The CDR3 sequence is 18 residues long. The CDR3 sequence is CASSQDRVGWRKEETQYF. The CDR3 DNA reads TGCGCCAGCAGCCAAGATCGTGTGGGTTGGCGGAAGGAAGAGACCCAGTACTTC.

This clonotype was observed a single time. V is TRBV27 and J is TRBJ1-2; 9 bases fit TRBD1. This CDR3 is built from 14 residues. The junction had 5 bases not matched to a gene; V was cut back by 6 bases and J by 3 bases. Germline V CDR1 and CDR2: MNHEY, SMNVEV (reference sequence). The CDR3 region has the DNA TGTGCCAGCAGGCCACGGGACAGGGACTATGGCTACACCTTC. Residues: CASRPRDRDYGYTF.

The chain carries TRBV20-1 and TRBJ2-4; 11 nucleotides align to TRBD2. Trimming cost V 6 bases and J 7 bases; bases outside gene matches: 8. CDR3 size: 14 residues. Germline V gene sequence: CDR1 DFQATT, CDR2 SNEGSKA (reference sequence). The CDR3 nucleotides are TGCAGTGCGTATCTAGCGGGGGGATTGAACATTCAGTACTTC. It yields the protein CSAYLAGGLNIQYF.

The V and J genes are TRBV3-1 and TRBJ1-2, with 8 bases fitting TRBD1. The CDR3 totals 13 residues. V shed 4 bases, J shed 12 bases, and the junction held 10 bases outside the gene matches. Germline CDR1 is LGHDT and CDR2 is YNNKEL (reference sequence). Written as DNA, the CDR3 is TGTGCCAGCAGCCCTGGACAGGGAGCAGGAAACACCTTC. Translated, it gives CASSPGQGAGNTF.

The chain uses TRBV15 and TRBJ2-7; TRBD1 agrees at 11 bases. This CDR3 comprises 14 residues. Germline V lookup: CDR1 LNHNV, CDR2 YYDKDF (reference sequence). V lost 6 bases, J lost 3 bases, and 4 bases stayed unmatched. The CDR3 region has the DNA TGTGCCACCAGTCTGGACAGGGGGCTCTACGAGCAGTACTTC. Translation gives CATSLDRGLYEQYF.

This clonotype was counted once. This chain uses TRBV18 with TRBJ1-5; D unclear. Trimming shortened V by 3 bases and J by 6 bases, and 12 bases separated the two germline ends. The CDR3 contains 14 residues. Germline-derived CDR1 and CDR2 are KGHSH and LQKENI. The CDR3 DNA reads as TGTGCCAGCTCACCTACCGGAGGGCCTCAGCCCCAGCATTTT. Its translation is CASSPTGGPQPQHF.

The genes are TRBV29-1 and TRBJ1-1; the D is unclear. CDR3 length: 10 residues. Trimming removed 6 bases from V and 9 bases from J, with 11 bases in between. CDR1 is SQVTM and CDR2 is ANQGSEA in the germline V gene. The CDR3 protein is CSVYREKAFF. The CDR3 nucleotides are TGCAGCGTGTACCGGGAAAAAGCTTTCTTT.

The CDR3 DNA reads TGTGCCAGCAGCTTGGAGGGGTTACGTGAGCCCCAGCATTTT. Translated, it gives CASSLEGLREPQHF. This chain joins TRBV5-6 and TRBJ1-5; possibly TRBD1 for D (5 bases). Germline-derived CDR1 and CDR2 are SGHDT and YYEEEE. V lost 0 bases to trimming and J lost 8 bases, with 12 bases between them. CDR3 length: 14 residues.

The chain combines TRBV6-2 or TRBV6-3 with TRBJ2-2, with a possible D match to TRBD2 (7 bases). Trimming pared 6 bases from V and 3 bases from J, leaving 20 bases between. The CDR3 consists of 17 residues. Germline V lookup: CDR1 MNHEY, CDR2 SVGEGT. CDR3 protein: CASSKSRGGADTGELFF. The CDR3 nucleotides are TGTGCCAGCAGCAAGAGCCGAGGGGGGGCCGACACCGGGGAGCTGTTTTTT.

This sequence joins TRBV2 and TRBJ2-5; 12 bases align to TRBD2. V lost 7 bases, J lost 1 base, and 4 bases stayed unmatched. The germline V gene has CDR1 SNHLY and CDR2 FYNNEI. This CDR3 comprises 15 residues. The CDR3 spells CASKLAGGFQETQYF. Written as DNA, the CDR3 is TGTGCCAGCAAACTAGCGGGGGGATTCCAAGAGACCCAGTACTTC.

The chain has TRBV29-1 and TRBJ1-1; D is undetermined. The CDR3 sequence is 12 residues long. Trimming stripped 7 bases from V and 3 bases from J, with 12 bases between. Germline CDR1 reads SQVTM; CDR2 reads ANQGSEA. CDR3 DNA: TGCAGCGCCGACCCAATTGACACTGAAGCTTTCTTT. Translation: CSADPIDTEAFF.